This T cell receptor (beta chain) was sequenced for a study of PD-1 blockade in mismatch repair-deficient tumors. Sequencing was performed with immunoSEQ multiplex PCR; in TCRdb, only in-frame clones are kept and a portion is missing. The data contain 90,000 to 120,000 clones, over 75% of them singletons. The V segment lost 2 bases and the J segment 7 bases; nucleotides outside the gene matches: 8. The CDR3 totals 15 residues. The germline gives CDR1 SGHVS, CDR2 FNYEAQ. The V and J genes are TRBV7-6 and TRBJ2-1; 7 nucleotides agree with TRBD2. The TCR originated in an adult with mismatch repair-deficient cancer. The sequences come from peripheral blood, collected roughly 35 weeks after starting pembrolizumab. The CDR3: CASSLPGGRRNEQFF. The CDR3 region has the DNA TGTGCCAGCAGCTTACCGGGCGGGAGAAGGAATGAGCAGTTCTTC. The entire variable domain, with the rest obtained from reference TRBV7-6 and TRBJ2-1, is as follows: GAGVSQSPRYKVTKRGQDVALRCDPISGHVSLYWYRQALGQGPEFLTYFNYEAQQDKSGLPNDRFSAERPEGSISTLTIQRTEQRDSAMYRCASSLPGGRRNEQFFGPGTRLTVL.